This T cell receptor (beta chain) was identified in a study of blood T cell repertoires in COVID-19 (dated by TCRdb to 2020 to 2022). With regard to the full study: The collaborator samples originated in the United States, Italy and Spain and spanned the acute and convalescent phases of COVID-19. The prospective study material was composed of cDNA or gDNA derived from T cells, B-cell-depleted T cells, or PBMCs. Deeply sampled blood TCRbeta repertoires from subjects exposed to, actively infected with, or recovered from COVID-19 were included in the dataset. The repertoires were released in a freely available public database meant as a resource for research on the immune response to SARS-CoV-2. Samples were obtained from the ongoing ImmuneRACE study (first 160 participants) and from roughly 1,300 subjects provided by 6 global collaborators. A de-identified subject ID, COVID-19 status, age in years and sex were almost always included in the sample metadata. HLA class I and class II types, where available, came from metadata supplied by the sample provider rather than from assay-based typing. What the authors observed across the whole study: The quantity of clinical and demographic metadata differed by source and by participant and was supplied without curation.

Via the germline V gene (reference sequence), CDR1 is LNHDA and CDR2 SQIVND. Its CDR3 holds 17 amino acids, cysteine through phenylalanine. Only the CDR3 DNA stays, 51 bases, in frame from base 1. Compared with germline, V lacks 6 bases and J lacks 7 bases; bases without a gene match: 13. TCRbeta CDR3 regions were amplified from genomic DNA by means of the immunoSEQ Assay, a bias-controlled multiplex PCR. The authors processed their data as follows. Within the assay, amplification of reference gene primers was used to estimate how many nucleated cells each sample contained. To quantify the absolute abundance of each unique TCRbeta CDR3 rearrangement, sequence reads were collapsed and filtered. Productive Simpson clonality was computed per sample as the square root of Simpson's diversity index over productive rearrangements. What TCRdb holds here is the immuneACCESS table cut down to in-frame rearrangements. Part of the clones is not present; checked against another copy, under half of the missing clones reflect an unresolved V gene, and the others are unexplained. V, J and clone size derive from that table, while D and trimming were established from the DNA sequence. Recorded for this sample are 65,000 to 90,000 clones; under 90% of them occurred a single time. Clones ranked in the top ten supply around 4% of the sample.

Each collaborating institution followed its own protocols to collect whole blood in K2EDTA tubes. For TCRbeta analysis, collaborator samples were shipped as frozen whole blood, as isolated PBMCs, or as DNA extracted from either sample type. As regards this clone: What this receptor recognizes is not known. Base quality data are lacking; no much larger clone is found one base away.

The chain couples TRBV19 to TRBJ1-6; 9 nucleotides in the junction match TRBD1. Sequenced: peripheral blood. The TCR sequence derives from a woman aged 55-69 years with acute or convalescent COVID-19. The DNA reads as follows: TGTGCCAGTAGCCTCTCTTTGGGGACAGGGTTGAATTCACCCCTCCACTTT. This sequence encodes CASSLSLGTGLNSPLHF. The CDR3, completed at both ends by the reference TRBV19 and TRBJ1-6 genes, gives the full variable domain DGGITQSPKYLFRKEGQNVTLSCEQNLNHDAMYWYRQDPGQGLRLIYYSQIVNDFQKGDIAEGYSVSREKKESFPLTVTSAQKNPTAFYLCASSLSLGTGLNSPLHFGNGTRLTVT.